The entry that follows covers one T cell receptor (beta chain) sequence. Its antigen is currently unknown. CDR1 is PRHDT, CDR2 FYEKMQ, per germline (reference sequence). The length of the CDR3 is 12 residues. The J segment lost 5 bases and the V segment lost 5 bases, leaving 3 bases of the junction unmatched. The naive CD8 fraction comprised CD45RO-negative cells positively selected for CCR7 and excluded terminally differentiated effector memory CD45RA+ cells. This specimen belongs to a study of shared clonotypes between healthy human individuals. Findings of the study overall: Relative to memory subsets, naive subsets generally showed larger estimated richness.

Source study methods: Filtering differed, since immunoSEQ gave only junction sequences and no quality scores. Some clones are missing from TCRdb's copy, which holds only in-frame ones; the method was immunoSEQ multiplex PCR. V, J and clone size are taken as reported in that table, and D and trimming were inferred from the DNA itself. The table has about 680,000 clones, about 90% seen once. The gene calls are TRBV13 and TRBJ2-7; 7 nucleotides line up with TRBD2. The TCR was taken from a young man in good health. Specimen: naive CD8+ T cells sorted from blood. CDR3 residues: CASSPRGDEQYF. In nucleotides, the CDR3 is TGTGCCAGCAGCCCACGGGGGGACGAGCAGTACTTC.